The 11 T cell receptor beta chains below come from one sample, sequenced in a study of blood T cell repertoires in COVID-19. Using immunoSEQ multiplex PCR, the repertoire was profiled, and TCRdb retains in-frame clones only, with some absent. The sample has 150,000 or so clones, 83% seen once. The sequenced sample consisted of PBMCs or T cells enriched from blood (not recorded which). The receptors come from a woman between 45 and 60 years old who had recovered from COVID-19.

The chain couples TRBV6-6 to TRBJ2-7; D is perhaps TRBD2 (6 bases). Trimming cost V 6 bases and J 0 bases, with 18 bases left between them. This CDR3 comprises 16 residues. Germline V gives CDR1 MNHNY, CDR2 SVGAGI (reference sequence). CDR3 nucleotide sequence: TGTGCCAGCAGAACCTCAAGCGGGCCCGACTCCTACGAGCAGTACGTC. Protein sequence: CASRTSSGPDSYEQYV.

There are a few counts of this clone. The V call is TRBV19, the J call TRBJ1-1, with D uncertain. The germline gives CDR1 LNHDA, CDR2 SQIVND (reference sequence). There are 13 residues in the CDR3. V was shortened by 5 bases and J by 10 bases, with 17 bases between the two germline ends. This CDR3 is CASSRDSPSGAFF. For the CDR3, the DNA is TGTGCCAGTAGTCGGGATTCCCCATCCGGAGCTTTCTTT. The full variable domain, in which reference TRBV19 and TRBJ1-1 provide the parts outside the CDR3, is DGGITQSPKYLFRKEGQNVTLSCEQNLNHDAMYWYRQDPGQGLRLIYYSQIVNDFQKGDIAEGYSVSREKKESFPLTVTSAQKNPTAFYLCASSRDSPSGAFFGQGTRLTVV.

The gene calls are TRBV20-1 and TRBJ1-1, with 7 bases fitting TRBD1. CDR1 is DFQATT, CDR2 SNEGSKA, per germline (reference sequence). CDR3 size: 15 residues. Trimming removed 3 bases from V and 5 bases from J; junction bases left unmatched: 12. The CDR3, as DNA: TGCAGTGCTAGTAGTTGGGACAGAGGAGAAACTGAAGCTTTCTTT. This gives the protein CSASSWDRGETEAFF.

The chain is built from TRBV11-2 and TRBJ1-1, with D possibly matching TRBD1 (6 bases). CDR1 is SGHAT and CDR2 is FQNNGV in the germline V gene. The CDR3 sequence is 15 residues long. Deletions cut 5 bases from V and 0 bases from J, with 13 bases between. CDR3 in amino acids: CASSRTGTMNTEAFF. CDR3 DNA sequence: TGTGCCAGCAGCCGGACCGGGACAATGAACACTGAAGCTTTCTTT.

The chain has TRBV18 and TRBJ2-2, with a possible D match to TRBD2 (6 bases). CDR3 length: 16 residues. The germline V gene encodes CDR1 KGHSH and CDR2 LQKENI. With 3 bases removed from V and 1 base from J, the gap between germline ends came to 12 bases. CDR3 amino acids: CASSPNRGGNTGELFF. The CDR3 bases are TGTGCCAGCTCACCTAACCGGGGAGGGAACACCGGGGAGCTGTTTTTT. Full variable domain (outside the CDR3, taken from reference TRBV18 and TRBJ2-2): NAGVMQNPRHLVRRRGQEARLRCSPMKGHSHVYWYRQLPEEGLKFMVYLQKENIIDESGMPKERFSAEFPKEGPSILRIQQVVRGDSAAYFCASSPNRGGNTGELFFGEGSRLTVL.

This chain connects TRBV5-6 to TRBJ2-2; D is possibly TRBD1 (6 bases). Germline CDR1 is SGHDT and CDR2 is YYEEEE. The V and J ends lost 3 bases and 1 base respectively, with 22 bases between them. The CDR3 has 19 amino acids. CDR3 sequence: CASSYGVGRGIGNTGELFF. Written as DNA, the CDR3 is TGTGCCAGCAGCTATGGAGTAGGCAGGGGAATCGGGAACACCGGGGAGCTGTTTTTT.

V is TRBV4-1 and J is TRBJ2-6, with 11 bases identical to TRBD1. The germline gives CDR1 MGHRA, CDR2 YSYEKL. V shed 3 bases, J shed 0 bases, and the junction held 7 bases outside the gene matches. The length of the CDR3 is 19 residues. This CDR3 is CASSHIGTGGFSGANVLTF. CDR3 DNA sequence: TGCGCCAGCAGCCACATAGGGACAGGGGGTTTCTCTGGGGCCAACGTCCTGACTTTC.

This chain connects TRBV2 to TRBJ1-1, with D possibly matching TRBD1 (6 bases). Per germline, CDR1 SNHLY and CDR2 FYNNEI. V lost 6 bases and J lost 1, with 12 bases in between. The CDR3 consists of 14 residues. The CDR3, as DNA: TGTGCCAGCAGGCGGGGGGCGAGGAACACTGAAGCTTTCTTT. It encodes CASRRGARNTEAFF.

This chain links TRBV7-9 with TRBJ2-5; weak D call: TRBD1 (6 bases). Trimming took 1 base from V and 4 from J, leaving 10 bases between them. The CDR3 has 14 residues. The germline gives CDR1 SEHNR, CDR2 FQNEAQ (reference sequence). CDR3 sequence (DNA): TGTGCCAGCAGCTTAGTGGGCAGGGGAGAGACCCAGTACTTC. This translates into CASSLVGRGETQYF.

The chain recombines TRBV9 with TRBJ1-1; 7 bases map to TRBD1. The CDR3 loop spans 15 amino acids. The germline V gene has CDR1 SGDLS and CDR2 YYNGEE. With 1 base clipped from V and 1 base from J, the junction kept 4 bases outside the gene matches. CDR3 DNA sequence: TGTGCCAGCAGCGTAATGCCAGGGGGGAACACTGAAGCTTTCTTT. Protein product: CASSVMPGGNTEAFF.

This chain links TRBV28 with TRBJ2-2; 7 nucleotides line up with TRBD2. Germline values: CDR1 MDHEN, CDR2 SYDVKM. The CDR3 is made up of 14 amino acids. Germline trimming cut 4 bases from V and 6 bases from J; bases unmatched to any gene: 5. The CDR3 region is CASSSAGVAGELFF. CDR3 coding DNA: TGTGCCAGCAGTTCTGCGGGAGTGGCCGGGGAGCTGTTTTTT. Full variable domain (missing parts from reference TRBV28 and TRBJ2-2): DVKVTQSSRYLVKRTGEKVFLECVQDMDHENMFWYRQDPGLGLRLIYFSYDVKMKEKGDIPEGYSVSREKKERFSLILESASTNQTSMYLCASSSAGVAGELFFGEGSRLTVL.